Listed here are 20 T cell receptor beta chains from one sample, sequenced in a study of T cells in tuberculosis. Measured with immunoSEQ multiplex PCR; TCRdb has only the in-frame clones, and not every one. The data hold about 34,000 clones, with 80% to 95% observed a single time. Sequencing used PBMCs. The source is a donor aged 10-30 years with latent tuberculosis or without tuberculosis infection.

The chain combines TRBV11-3 with TRBJ2-1, with 8 bases aligning to TRBD2. Trimming at V came to 5 bases and at J to 9 bases, leaving 6 bases not matched to a gene. Germline V gives CDR1 SGHNT, CDR2 YENEEA. CDR3 length: 13 residues. The CDR3 protein is CASSPGLAGEQFF. The CDR3 DNA reads TGTGCCAGCAGCCCCGGACTAGCTGGTGAGCAGTTCTTC. Using reference TRBV11-3 and TRBJ2-1 for the parts outside the CDR3, the full variable domain is EAGVVQSPRYKIIEKKQPVAFWCNPISGHNTLYWYLQNLGQGPELLIRYENEEAVDDSQLPKDRFSAERLKGVDSTLKIQPAELGDSAVYLCASSPGLAGEQFFGPGTRLTVL.

The chain couples TRBV19 to TRBJ2-7, with 8 bases identical to TRBD1. V was pared by 4 bases and J by 11 bases, with 7 bases of the junction left unmatched. Germline CDR1 LNHDA, CDR2 SQIVND (reference sequence). CDR3 size: 12 residues. CDR3 nucleotide sequence: TGTGCCAGTAGTAACCACAGGGGGAGCAAGTACTTC. This translates into CASSNHRGSKYF.

The gene calls are TRBV19 and TRBJ1-5, with TRBD1 matching over 12 bases. Germline CDR1 and CDR2: LNHDA and SQIVND (reference sequence). The CDR3 consists of 18 residues. Trimming cost V 1 base and J 6 bases; bases outside gene matches: 10. CDR3 coding DNA: TGTGCCAGTAGTATAGTCCCATGGAGGGACAGGGGGCTTCAGCCCCAGCATTTT. Protein sequence: CASSIVPWRDRGLQPQHF.

The rearrangement joins TRBV7-2 to TRBJ2-4, with a tentative D call TRBD1 (6 bases). Trimming stripped 4 bases from V and 9 bases from J, with 16 bases between. Per germline, CDR1 SGHTA and CDR2 FQGNSA. CDR3 size: 14 residues. This CDR3 is CASSSGTKVTIQYF. The CDR3 bases are TGTGCCAGCAGCTCCGGGACAAAGGTTACCATTCAGTACTTC.

The genes are TRBV5-6 and TRBJ2-1; the match to TRBD2 covers 7 bases. The germline V gene encodes CDR1 SGHDT and CDR2 YYEEEE. The CDR3 sequence is 15 residues long. Trimming took 3 bases from V and 2 from J; bases not matched to a gene: 5. CDR3 sequence (DNA): TGTGCCAGCAGCTCCCGCGGGGGTACCTACAATGAGCAGTTCTTC. It specifies CASSSRGGTYNEQFF.

This rearrangement joins TRBV7-2 to TRBJ1-6; TRBD1 might be the D (5 bases). Trimming removed 2 bases at V and 0 bases at J, with 8 bases between. Germline CDR1 is SGHTA and CDR2 is FQGNSA. This CDR3 contains 16 residues. The CDR3 nucleotides read TGTGCCAGCAGCTTATTCAGGGACTCCTATAATTCACCCCTCCACTTT. This sequence encodes CASSLFRDSYNSPLHF. Combining the CDR3 with reference TRBV7-2 and TRBJ1-6 gives the whole variable domain GAGVSQSPSNKVTEKGKDVELRCDPISGHTALYWYRQSLGQGLEFLIYFQGNSAPDKSGLPSDRFSAERTGGSVSTLTIQRTQQEDSAVYLCASSLFRDSYNSPLHFGNGTRLTVT.

This clone has more than one count but fewer than ten. The rearrangement joins TRBV2 to TRBJ2-7; tentative D call: TRBD1 (5 bases). The CDR3 has 11 residues. The V and J ends lost 5 bases and 13 bases respectively, with 15 bases between them. Germline CDR1 and CDR2: SNHLY and FYNNEI. As DNA, the CDR3 is TGTGCCAGCAGTCCAGTACAGGAACGATACTTC. It is translated as CASSPVQERYF.

CDR3 region: CASSQTGQDQPQHF. Here the CDR3 DNA reads TGCGCCAGCAGCCAGACAGGCCAAGATCAGCCCCAGCATTTT. V is TRBV5-1 and J is TRBJ1-5; possibly TRBD1 for D (6 bases). This CDR3 is built from 14 residues. CDR1 and CDR2 from the germline V gene are SGHRS and YFSETQ. Deletions cut 4 bases from V and 5 bases from J, with 13 bases between.

The chain is built from TRBV15 and TRBJ2-1, with 9 positions matching TRBD2. The CDR3 has 16 amino acids. Germline values: CDR1 LNHNV, CDR2 YYDKDF (reference sequence). The ends lost 5 bases at V and 3 bases at J; junction bases unmatched: 8. The CDR3 sequence: CATSEHIAGDYNEQFF. As DNA, the CDR3 is TGTGCCACCAGCGAACACATAGCGGGGGACTACAATGAGCAGTTCTTC.

This chain uses TRBV15 with TRBJ2-7; the D is unclear. The V gene lost 0 bases and the J gene lost 7 bases, with 7 bases spanning the gap. The CDR3 extends over 12 amino acids. Germline CDR1 and CDR2: LNHNV and YYDKDF (reference sequence). The CDR3 here is CATSRDILEQYF. In DNA, the CDR3 is TGTGCCACCAGCAGAGATATACTAGAGCAGTACTTC.

This sequence joins TRBV7-9 and TRBJ1-3; D may be TRBD1 (5 bases). Germline assignment: CDR1 SEHNR and CDR2 FQNEAQ (reference sequence). Trimming left V 3 bases short and J 0 bases short, with 15 bases between. The CDR3 totals 17 residues. CDR3 coding DNA: TGTGCCAGCAGCTTCGGTGGGGGGTACCGCTCTGGAAACACCATATATTTT. It is translated as CASSFGGGYRSGNTIYF. Full variable domain (remainder filled in from reference TRBV7-9 and TRBJ1-3): DTGVSQNPRHKITKRGQNVTFRCDPISEHNRLYWYRQTLGQGPEFLTYFQNEAQLEKSRLLSDRFSAERPKGSFSTLEIQRTEQGDSAMYLCASSFGGGYRSGNTIYFGEGSWLTVV.

The chain is built from TRBV30 and TRBJ1-4; the D gene is possibly TRBD1 (6 bases). In germline, CDR1 is GTSNPN, CDR2 SVGIG (reference sequence). The V end lost 4 bases, the J end lost 7 bases, and 13 bases lay between the germline ends. The CDR3 extends over 13 amino acids. CDR3 residues: CAWNNREGEKLFF. Written as DNA, the CDR3 is TGTGCCTGGAATAACAGGGAGGGTGAAAAACTGTTTTTT.

The J gene is TRBJ1-1, the V gene TRBV5-1; possibly TRBD1 for D (5 bases). CDR3 length: 15 residues. V lost 0 bases, J lost 4 bases, and 13 bases lay in between. CDR1 and CDR2 (germline): SGHRS, YFSETQ. The CDR3 region has the DNA TGCGCCAGCAGCTTGGCCTGGGGGGGTTCCACTGAAGCTTTCTTT. Protein product: CASSLAWGGSTEAFF.

The chain joins TRBV30 to TRBJ2-7; D might be TRBD1 (6 bases). Trimming stripped 5 bases from V and 1 base from J, with 9 bases between. The CDR3 covers 12 residues. The germline gives CDR1 GTSNPN, CDR2 SVGIG (reference sequence). CDR3 nucleotide sequence: TGTGCCTGGGGGGACAATTCCTACGAGCAGTACTTC. Translated, it gives CAWGDNSYEQYF.

The rearrangement uses TRBV5-1 and TRBJ2-7; D is possibly TRBD1 (5 bases). Germline V gene data show CDR1 as SGHRS and CDR2 as YFSETQ. The V end was cut by 3 bases, the J end by 0 bases, with 10 bases between. The CDR3 loop spans 14 amino acids. The CDR3, as DNA: TGCGCCAGCAGCTGGCCGGACACCTCCTACGAGCAGTACTTC. Amino acids: CASSWPDTSYEQYF.

This rearrangement joins TRBV2 to TRBJ2-3; D not resolved. CDR3 length equals 14 residues. Germline CDR1 reads SNHLY; CDR2 reads FYNNEI. V lost 2 bases and J 4 bases, leaving 10 bases between the germline ends. The DNA for the CDR3 is TGTGCCAGCAGTGAACGTCGGCGGTCAGATACGCAGTATTTT. It is translated as CASSERRRSDTQYF.

This rearrangement joins TRBV14 to TRBJ2-7, with D maybe TRBD1 (5 bases). Per germline, CDR1 SGHDN and CDR2 FVKESK. The CDR3 runs 12 residues. V lost 4 bases, J lost 9 bases, and 13 bases lay in between. The CDR3 DNA reads as TGTGCCAGCAGCCCCCGGCAGGGCCGGCAGTACTTC. Translating gives CASSPRQGRQYF. The full variable domain, its missing parts supplied by reference TRBV14 and TRBJ2-7, is EAGVTQFPSHSVIEKGQTVTLRCDPISGHDNLYWYRRVMGKEIKFLLHFVKESKQDESGMPNNRFLAERTGGTYSTLKVQPAELEDSGVYFCASSPRQGRQYFGPGTRLTVT.

In this sample, this clone turned up once. This chain links TRBV19 with TRBJ1-1; a weak D match, TRBD1 (5 bases). The V end lost 8 bases, the J end lost 0 bases, and 25 bases lay between the germline ends. The CDR3 extends over 18 amino acids. From germline, CDR1 is LNHDA and CDR2 SQIVND (reference sequence). The CDR3, as DNA: TGTGCCAGTTCAAATGGTGGGGGAGGTGGTGTCGTGAACACTGAAGCTTTCTTT. Encoded protein: CASSNGGGGGVVNTEAFF.

This clone appeared once. The chain couples TRBV29-1 to TRBJ1-5; tentatively, D is TRBD1 (5 bases). The V end lost 6 bases, the J end lost 5 bases, and 17 bases lay between the germline ends. The CDR3 covers 14 residues. Per the germline V gene, CDR1 is SQVTM and CDR2 is ANQGSEA. CDR3 sequence reads: CSVTAGAGDQPQHF. In DNA form, the CDR3 reads TGCAGCGTCACTGCCGGAGCGGGGGATCAGCCCCAGCATTTT.

The chain couples TRBV19 to TRBJ1-1; D not certain. Deletions cut 2 bases from V and 2 bases from J, with 18 bases between. There are 17 residues in the CDR3. Germline CDR1 reads LNHDA; CDR2 reads SQIVND (reference sequence). The CDR3 spells CASSIIPRLNANTEAFF. In nucleotides, the CDR3 is TGTGCCAGTAGTATAATACCAAGACTGAATGCTAACACTGAAGCTTTCTTT.